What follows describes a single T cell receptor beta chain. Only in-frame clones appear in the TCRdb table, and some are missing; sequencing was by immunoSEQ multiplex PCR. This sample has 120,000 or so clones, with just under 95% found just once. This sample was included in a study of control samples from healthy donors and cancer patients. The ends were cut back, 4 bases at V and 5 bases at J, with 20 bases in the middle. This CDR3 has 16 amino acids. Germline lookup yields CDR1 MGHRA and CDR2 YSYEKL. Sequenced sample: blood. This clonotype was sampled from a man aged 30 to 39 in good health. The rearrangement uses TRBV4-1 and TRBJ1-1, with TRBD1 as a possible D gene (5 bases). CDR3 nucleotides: TGCGCCAGCAGCCCCGAGAGGGGCCGGGGAGGGACTGAAGCTTTCTTT. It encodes CASSPERGRGGTEAFF.